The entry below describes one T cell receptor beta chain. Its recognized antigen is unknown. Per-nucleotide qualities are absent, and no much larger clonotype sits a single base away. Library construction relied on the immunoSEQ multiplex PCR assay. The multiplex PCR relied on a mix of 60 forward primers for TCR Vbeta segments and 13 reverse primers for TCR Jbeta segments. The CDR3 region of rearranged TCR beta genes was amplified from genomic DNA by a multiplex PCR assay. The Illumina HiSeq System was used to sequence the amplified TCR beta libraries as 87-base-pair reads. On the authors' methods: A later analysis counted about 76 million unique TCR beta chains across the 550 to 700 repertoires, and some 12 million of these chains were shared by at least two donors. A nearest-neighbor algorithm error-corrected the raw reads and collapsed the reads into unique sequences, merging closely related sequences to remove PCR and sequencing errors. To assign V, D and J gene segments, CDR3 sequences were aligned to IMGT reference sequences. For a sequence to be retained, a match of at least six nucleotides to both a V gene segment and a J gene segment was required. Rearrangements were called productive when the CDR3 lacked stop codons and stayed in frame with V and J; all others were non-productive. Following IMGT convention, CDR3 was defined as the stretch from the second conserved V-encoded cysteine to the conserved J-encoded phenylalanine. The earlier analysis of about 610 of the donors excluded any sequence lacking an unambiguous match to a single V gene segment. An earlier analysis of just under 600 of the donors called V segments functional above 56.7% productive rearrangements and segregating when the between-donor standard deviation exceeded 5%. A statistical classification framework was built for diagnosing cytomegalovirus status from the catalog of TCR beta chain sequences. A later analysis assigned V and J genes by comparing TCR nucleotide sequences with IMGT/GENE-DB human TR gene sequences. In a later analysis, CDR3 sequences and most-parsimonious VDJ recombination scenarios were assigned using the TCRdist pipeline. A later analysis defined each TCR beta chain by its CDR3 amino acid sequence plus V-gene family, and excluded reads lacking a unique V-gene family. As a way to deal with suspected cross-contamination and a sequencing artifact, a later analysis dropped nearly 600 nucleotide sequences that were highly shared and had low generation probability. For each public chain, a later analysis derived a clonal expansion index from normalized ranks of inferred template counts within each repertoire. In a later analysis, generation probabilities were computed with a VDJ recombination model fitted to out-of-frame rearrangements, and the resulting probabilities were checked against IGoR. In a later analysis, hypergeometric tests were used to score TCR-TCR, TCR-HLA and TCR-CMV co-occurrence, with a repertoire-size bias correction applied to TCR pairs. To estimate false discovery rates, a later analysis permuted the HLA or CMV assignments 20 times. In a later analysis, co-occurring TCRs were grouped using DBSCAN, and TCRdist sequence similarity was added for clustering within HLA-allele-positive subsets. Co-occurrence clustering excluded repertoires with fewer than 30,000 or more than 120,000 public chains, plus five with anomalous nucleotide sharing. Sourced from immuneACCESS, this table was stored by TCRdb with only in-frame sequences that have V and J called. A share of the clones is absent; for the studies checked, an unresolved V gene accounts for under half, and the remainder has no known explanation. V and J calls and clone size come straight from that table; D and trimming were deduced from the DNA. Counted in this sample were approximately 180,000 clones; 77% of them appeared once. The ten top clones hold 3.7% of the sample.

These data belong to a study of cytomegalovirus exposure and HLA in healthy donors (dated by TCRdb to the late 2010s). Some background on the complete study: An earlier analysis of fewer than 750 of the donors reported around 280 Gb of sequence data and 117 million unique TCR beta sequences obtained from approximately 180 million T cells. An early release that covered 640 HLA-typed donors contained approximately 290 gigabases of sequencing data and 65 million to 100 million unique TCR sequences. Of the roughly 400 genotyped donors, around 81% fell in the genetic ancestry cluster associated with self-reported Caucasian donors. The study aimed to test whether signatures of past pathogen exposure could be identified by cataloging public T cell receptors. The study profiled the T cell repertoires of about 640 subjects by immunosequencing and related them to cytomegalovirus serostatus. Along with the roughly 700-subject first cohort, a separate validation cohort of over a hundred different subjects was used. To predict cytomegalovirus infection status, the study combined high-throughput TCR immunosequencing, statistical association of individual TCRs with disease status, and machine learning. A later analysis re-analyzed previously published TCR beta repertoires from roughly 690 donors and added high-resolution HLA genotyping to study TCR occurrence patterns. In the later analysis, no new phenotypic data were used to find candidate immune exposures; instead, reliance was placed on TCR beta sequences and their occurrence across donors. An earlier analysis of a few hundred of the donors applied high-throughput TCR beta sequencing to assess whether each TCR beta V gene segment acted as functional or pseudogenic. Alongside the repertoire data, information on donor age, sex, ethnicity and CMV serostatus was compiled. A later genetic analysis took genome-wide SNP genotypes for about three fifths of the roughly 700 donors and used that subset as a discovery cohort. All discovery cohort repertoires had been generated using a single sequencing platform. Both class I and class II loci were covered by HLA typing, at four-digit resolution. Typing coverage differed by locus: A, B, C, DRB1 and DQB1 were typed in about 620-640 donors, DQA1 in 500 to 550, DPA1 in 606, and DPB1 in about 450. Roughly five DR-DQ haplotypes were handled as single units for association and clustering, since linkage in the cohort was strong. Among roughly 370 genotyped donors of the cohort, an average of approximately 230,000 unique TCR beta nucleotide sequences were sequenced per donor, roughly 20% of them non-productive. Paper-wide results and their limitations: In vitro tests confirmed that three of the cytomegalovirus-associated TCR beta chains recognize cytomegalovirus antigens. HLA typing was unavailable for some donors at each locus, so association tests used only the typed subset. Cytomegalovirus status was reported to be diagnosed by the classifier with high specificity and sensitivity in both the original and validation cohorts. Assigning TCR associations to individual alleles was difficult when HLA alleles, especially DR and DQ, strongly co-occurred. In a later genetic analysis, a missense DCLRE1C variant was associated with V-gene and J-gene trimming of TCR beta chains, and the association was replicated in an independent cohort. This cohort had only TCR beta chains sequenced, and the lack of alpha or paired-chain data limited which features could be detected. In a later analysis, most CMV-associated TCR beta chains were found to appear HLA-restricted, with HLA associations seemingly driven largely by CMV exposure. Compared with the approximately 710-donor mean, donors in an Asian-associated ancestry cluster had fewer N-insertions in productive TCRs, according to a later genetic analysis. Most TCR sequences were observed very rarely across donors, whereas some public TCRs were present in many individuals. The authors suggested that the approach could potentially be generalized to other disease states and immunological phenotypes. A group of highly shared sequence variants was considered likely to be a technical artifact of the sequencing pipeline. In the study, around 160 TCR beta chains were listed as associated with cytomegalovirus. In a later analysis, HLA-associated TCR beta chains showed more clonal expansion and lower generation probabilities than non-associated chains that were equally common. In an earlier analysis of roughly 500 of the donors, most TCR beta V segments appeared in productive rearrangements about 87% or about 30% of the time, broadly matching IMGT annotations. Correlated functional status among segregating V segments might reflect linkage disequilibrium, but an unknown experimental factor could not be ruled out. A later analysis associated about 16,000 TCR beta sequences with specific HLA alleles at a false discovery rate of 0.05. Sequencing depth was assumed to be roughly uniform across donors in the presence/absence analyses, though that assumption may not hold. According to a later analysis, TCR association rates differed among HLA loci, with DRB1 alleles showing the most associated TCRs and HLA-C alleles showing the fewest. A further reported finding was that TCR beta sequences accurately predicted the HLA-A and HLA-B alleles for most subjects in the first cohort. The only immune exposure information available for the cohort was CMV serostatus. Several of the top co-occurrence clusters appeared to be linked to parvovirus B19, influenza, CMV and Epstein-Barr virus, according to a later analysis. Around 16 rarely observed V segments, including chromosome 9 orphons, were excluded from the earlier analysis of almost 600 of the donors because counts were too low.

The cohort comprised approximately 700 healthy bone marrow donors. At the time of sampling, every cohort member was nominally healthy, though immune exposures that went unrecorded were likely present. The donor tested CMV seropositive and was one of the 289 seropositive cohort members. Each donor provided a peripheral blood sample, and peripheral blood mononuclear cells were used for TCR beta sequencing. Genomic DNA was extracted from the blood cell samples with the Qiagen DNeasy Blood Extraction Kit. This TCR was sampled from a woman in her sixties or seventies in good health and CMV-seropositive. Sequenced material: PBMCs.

The CDR3 region reads CAGGAQGLSNNEQFF. The nucleotides read TGTGCCGGGGGGGCACAGGGACTTAGCAACAATGAGCAGTTCTTC. The chain uses TRBV2 and TRBJ2-1; the best D guess is TRBD2, with 7 bases matching. The CDR3 spans 15 residues, from the cysteine through the phenylalanine. Only the CDR3 part of the read is kept: 45 bases, read in frame from the first base. V is shortened by 11 bases, J by 5 bases, and the region joining them spans 22 bases. Via the germline V gene, CDR1 is SNHLY and CDR2 FYNNEI.